These T cell receptor beta chains were read from a single sample in a study of technical replicates of blood from several donors. Assay used: immunoSEQ multiplex PCR; TCRdb lists only in-frame clones, some missing. The table lists roughly 90,000 clones, almost 97% of them singletons. Sequencing was performed on T cells isolated from PBMCs. Source of these receptors: a human donor in good health. Each CDR3 is given with its conserved first and last residue. D genes are given only for firm matches. Size is stated for part of the rows, as once, few or many counts, or as a class when the clone is expanded.

cdr3_nt: TGCGCCAGCAGCCTCAGGACTAGCGTCACCTACGAGCAGTACTTC; cdr3_aa: CASSLRTSVTYEQYF; j_call: TRBJ2-7; clone_size: .; v_call: TRBV4-1; d_call: TRBD2
cdr3_nt: TGTGCCAGCAGCTGGGGAGCTTCTGGAAACACCATATATTTT; cdr3_aa: CASSWGASGNTIYF; j_call: TRBJ1-3; clone_size: .; v_call: TRBV5-8; d_call: .
cdr3_nt: TGTGCCAGCACTCCGGAGGGGACAGGCTACGAGCAGTACTTC; cdr3_aa: CASTPEGTGYEQYF; j_call: TRBJ2-7; clone_size: once; v_call: TRBV11-1; d_call: TRBD1
cdr3_nt: TGTGCCAGTACAGGGGGCCTCTCCTACGAGCAGTACTTC; cdr3_aa: CASTGGLSYEQYF; j_call: TRBJ2-7; clone_size: .; v_call: TRBV7-9; d_call: TRBD1
cdr3_nt: TGTGCCAGCAAGCCCATTAATCAGCCCCAGCATTTT; cdr3_aa: CASKPINQPQHF; j_call: TRBJ1-5; clone_size: .; v_call: TRBV28; d_call: .
cdr3_nt: TGTGCCAGCAGCCCCAGACAGGGGTTGAGCTCCTACGAGCAGTACTTC; cdr3_aa: CASSPRQGLSSYEQYF; j_call: TRBJ2-7; clone_size: once; v_call: TRBV5-5; d_call: TRBD1
cdr3_nt: TGTGCCTGGAGAGATAGCGGGAGAATCAATGAGCAGTTCTTC; cdr3_aa: CAWRDSGRINEQFF; j_call: TRBJ2-1; clone_size: .; v_call: TRBV30; d_call: TRBD2
cdr3_nt: TGTGCCAGCAGCCAAGAAGCTCACTCTGGGGCCAACGTCCTGACTTTC; cdr3_aa: CASSQEAHSGANVLTF; j_call: TRBJ2-6; clone_size: .; v_call: TRBV4-2; d_call: .
cdr3_nt: TGTGCCAGCACGAGGACAGGGGGCATCTACGAGCAGTACTTC; cdr3_aa: CASTRTGGIYEQYF; j_call: TRBJ2-7; clone_size: .; v_call: TRBV25-1; d_call: TRBD1
cdr3_nt: TGCGCCAGCAGCTTGGGCGCAGGGGGCTCGACTGAAGCTTTCTTT; cdr3_aa: CASSLGAGGSTEAFF; j_call: TRBJ1-1; clone_size: .; v_call: TRBV5-1; d_call: TRBD1
cdr3_nt: TGTGCCAGCAGCTTAGAGGACAGGGGATGGGACACTGAAGCTTTCTTT; cdr3_aa: CASSLEDRGWDTEAFF; j_call: TRBJ1-1; clone_size: .; v_call: TRBV7-9; d_call: TRBD1
cdr3_nt: TGTGCCAGCAGCTTAACTTTCCCCTCGGGAGGCTACACCTTC; cdr3_aa: CASSLTFPSGGYTF; j_call: TRBJ1-2; clone_size: once; v_call: TRBV28; d_call: .
cdr3_nt: TGTGCCAGCCCTACGGGAAAAACTGGTGAGTGGGGGCGCGGAGGCTACACCTTC; cdr3_aa: CASPTGKTGEWGRGGYTF; j_call: TRBJ1-2; clone_size: .; v_call: TRBV7-9; d_call: .
cdr3_nt: TGTGCCAGCAGCCCGACTAGCGGGAGAGTCTACGAGCAGTACTTC; cdr3_aa: CASSPTSGRVYEQYF; j_call: TRBJ2-7; clone_size: .; v_call: TRBV7-9; d_call: TRBD2
cdr3_nt: TGCGCCAGCAGCTTGGCCCTAGTGGTCGGCACAGATACGCAGTATTTT; cdr3_aa: CASSLALVVGTDTQYF; j_call: TRBJ2-3; clone_size: once; v_call: TRBV5-1; d_call: .
cdr3_nt: TGTGCCAGCAGTGAAGCGCTAGGGGTCGCAGCCTCTGGCTACACCTTC; cdr3_aa: CASSEALGVAASGYTF; j_call: TRBJ1-2; clone_size: .; v_call: TRBV6-1; d_call: .
cdr3_nt: TGCGCCAGCAGCCAAGAGCTAGACTACGAGCAGTACTTC; cdr3_aa: CASSQELDYEQYF; j_call: TRBJ2-7; clone_size: .; v_call: TRBV4-1; d_call: .
cdr3_nt: TGTGCCAGCAGGTGGAGCGGGAGGGCCTTGGGAGAGCAGTACTTC; cdr3_aa: CASRWSGRALGEQYF; j_call: TRBJ2-7; clone_size: once; v_call: TRBV6-1; d_call: TRBD2
cdr3_nt: TGTGCCAGCAGTTTTTCGACAGGGCCCTACGAGCAGTACTTC; cdr3_aa: CASSFSTGPYEQYF; j_call: TRBJ2-7; clone_size: once; v_call: TRBV6-5; d_call: TRBD1
cdr3_nt: TGCGCCAGCAGCCAAAGGCTAGCGGGAGAGGAAGGTATGATCCCTCTTGGAGAGCAGTACTTC; cdr3_aa: CASSQRLAGEEGMIPLGEQYF; j_call: TRBJ2-7; clone_size: .; v_call: TRBV4-3; d_call: TRBD2
cdr3_nt: TGTGCCAGCACTCCCGGGTATGGCTACACCTTC; cdr3_aa: CASTPGYGYTF; j_call: TRBJ1-2; clone_size: .; v_call: TRBV19; d_call: .
cdr3_nt: TGTGCCAGTATAGGGGCAAGGCCTGGAGATACGCAGTATTTT; cdr3_aa: CASIGARPGDTQYF; j_call: TRBJ2-3; clone_size: .; v_call: TRBV19; d_call: .
cdr3_nt: TGTGCCAGCAGTTTTCTCTCTGGGGCCAACGTCCTGACTTTC; cdr3_aa: CASSFLSGANVLTF; j_call: TRBJ2-6; clone_size: once; v_call: TRBV27; d_call: .
cdr3_nt: TGTGCTAGTGGTTTGGTACTGACGGGAGGGCCGCGCGAGCAGTACTTC; cdr3_aa: CASGLVLTGGPREQYF; j_call: TRBJ2-7; clone_size: .; v_call: TRBV12-5; d_call: TRBD2
cdr3_nt: TGTGCCAGCAGTACCTTAGGGGAGGCGAGCAATCAGCCCCAGCATTTT; cdr3_aa: CASSTLGEASNQPQHF; j_call: TRBJ1-5; clone_size: .; v_call: TRBV2; d_call: .
cdr3_nt: TGTGCCAGCAGCGTAGGGACTGGTGGAAACACCATATATTTT; cdr3_aa: CASSVGTGGNTIYF; j_call: TRBJ1-3; clone_size: .; v_call: TRBV9; d_call: .
cdr3_nt: TGTGCCAGCAGTCGGCCGGGACAAATGATTTACGATACGCAGTATTTT; cdr3_aa: CASSRPGQMIYDTQYF; j_call: TRBJ2-3; clone_size: .; v_call: TRBV28; d_call: .
cdr3_nt: TGCGCCAGCAGCCTTGGGCGGGCGGGAGCAGGCAATGAGCAGTTCTTC; cdr3_aa: CASSLGRAGAGNEQFF; j_call: TRBJ2-1; clone_size: .; v_call: TRBV5-1; d_call: TRBD2
cdr3_nt: TGTGCCAGCAGTTCCCTAGCGGGAGGGAAGGGTGAGCAGTTCTTC; cdr3_aa: CASSSLAGGKGEQFF; j_call: TRBJ2-1; clone_size: .; v_call: TRBV5-4; d_call: TRBD2
cdr3_nt: TGTGCCAGCAGCTTAAGGGGATATTATGGCTACACCTTC; cdr3_aa: CASSLRGYYGYTF; j_call: TRBJ1-2; clone_size: .; v_call: TRBV11-3; d_call: .
cdr3_nt: TGTGCCAGCAGCCCCGGTACTAACTATGGCTACACCTTC; cdr3_aa: CASSPGTNYGYTF; j_call: TRBJ1-2; clone_size: .; v_call: TRBV5-4; d_call: .
cdr3_nt: TGTGCCAGCACCCCAGGTGCCTCGAACACTGAAGCTTTCTTT; cdr3_aa: CASTPGASNTEAFF; j_call: TRBJ1-1; clone_size: once; v_call: TRBV6-1; d_call: .
cdr3_nt: TGTGCCAGTAGTATCCCTAAGAGACTAGCGGGAGGGCCCTACAATGAGCAGTTCTTC; cdr3_aa: CASSIPKRLAGGPYNEQFF; j_call: TRBJ2-1; clone_size: once; v_call: TRBV19; d_call: TRBD2
cdr3_nt: TGTGCCAGTCGATGGGGACAGGGGGCGGGTAACGGGGAGCTGTTTTTT; cdr3_aa: CASRWGQGAGNGELFF; j_call: TRBJ2-2; clone_size: .; v_call: TRBV19; d_call: TRBD1
cdr3_nt: TGTGCCAGCGGGCGGGACAGGGCGAGAAGTGAAAAACTGTTTTTT; cdr3_aa: CASGRDRARSEKLFF; j_call: TRBJ1-4; clone_size: once; v_call: TRBV6-5; d_call: TRBD1
cdr3_nt: TGTGCCTGGAGTGTACAGTACGAGCAGTACTTC; cdr3_aa: CAWSVQYEQYF; j_call: TRBJ2-7; clone_size: .; v_call: TRBV30; d_call: .
cdr3_nt: TGTGCCAGCAGTTTGCTACTAGCGGGACTGATCTACGAGCAGTACTTC; cdr3_aa: CASSLLLAGLIYEQYF; j_call: TRBJ2-7; clone_size: once; v_call: TRBV6-5; d_call: TRBD2
cdr3_nt: TGCGCCAGCAGCTCTGGGTGGGCAGTAAGCACTGAAGCTTTCTTT; cdr3_aa: CASSSGWAVSTEAFF; j_call: TRBJ1-1; clone_size: .; v_call: TRBV4-1; d_call: .
cdr3_nt: TGTGCCAGCAGTTACCGGACAGGGGGCTTTACTGAAGCTTTCTTT; cdr3_aa: CASSYRTGGFTEAFF; j_call: TRBJ1-1; clone_size: .; v_call: TRBV27; d_call: TRBD1
cdr3_nt: TGTGCCCGGGGACGGGGGGCAGGAACTGAAGCTTTCTTT; cdr3_aa: CARGRGAGTEAFF; j_call: TRBJ1-1; clone_size: .; v_call: TRBV30; d_call: .
cdr3_nt: TGTGCCAGCAGCCTAGCGGGAGGCCACAACGAGCAGTACTTC; cdr3_aa: CASSLAGGHNEQYF; j_call: TRBJ2-7; clone_size: .; v_call: TRBV25-1; d_call: TRBD2
cdr3_nt: TGTGCCAGCAGCCTAGGGACTAGCGGACGCTCTGGGGCCAACGTCCTGACTTTC; cdr3_aa: CASSLGTSGRSGANVLTF; j_call: TRBJ2-6; clone_size: .; v_call: TRBV5-4; d_call: TRBD2
cdr3_nt: TGTGCCTGGAGTTTCGGACAGGAGCACCCCTACGAGCAGTACTTC; cdr3_aa: CAWSFGQEHPYEQYF; j_call: TRBJ2-7; clone_size: once; v_call: TRBV30; d_call: TRBD1
cdr3_nt: TGTGCCAGCGGACCGACTAGCGCTCACAATGAGCAGTTCTTC; cdr3_aa: CASGPTSAHNEQFF; j_call: TRBJ2-1; clone_size: .; v_call: TRBV6-5; d_call: TRBD2
cdr3_nt: TGCAGCGTTGTTGAGACTACCTACGAGCAGTACTTC; cdr3_aa: CSVVETTYEQYF; j_call: TRBJ2-7; clone_size: .; v_call: TRBV29-1; d_call: .
cdr3_nt: TGTGCCAGCAGCCCGGGAGAGCCCTCCTACGAGCAGTACTTC; cdr3_aa: CASSPGEPSYEQYF; j_call: TRBJ2-7; clone_size: .; v_call: TRBV7-9; d_call: .
cdr3_nt: TGCGCCAGCACCAGGACAGCCAGCTCCTACGAGCAGTACTTC; cdr3_aa: CASTRTASSYEQYF; j_call: TRBJ2-7; clone_size: .; v_call: TRBV5-1; d_call: .
cdr3_nt: TGTGCCAGCAGTTTGTCTCCGGGACTAGCAGACGAGCAGTACTTC; cdr3_aa: CASSLSPGLADEQYF; j_call: TRBJ2-7; clone_size: .; v_call: TRBV27; d_call: TRBD2
cdr3_nt: TGTGCCAGCATTTCAGGGTTTTATAGCAATCAGCCCCAGCATTTT; cdr3_aa: CASISGFYSNQPQHF; j_call: TRBJ1-5; clone_size: .; v_call: TRBV7-3; d_call: .
cdr3_nt: TGTGCCAGCAGTGAATGGGGACTAGCGGGACCTAGCACAGATACGCAGTATTTT; cdr3_aa: CASSEWGLAGPSTDTQYF; j_call: TRBJ2-3; clone_size: .; v_call: TRBV6-1; d_call: TRBD2
cdr3_nt: TGTGCAAGTCGCCCAGGTCCAGGCGCAACTAATGAAAAACTGTTTTTT; cdr3_aa: CASRPGPGATNEKLFF; j_call: TRBJ1-4; clone_size: .; v_call: TRBV12-2; d_call: .
cdr3_nt: TGTGCCAGCAGTTACCGGGACAGCTCCTACGAGCAGTACTTC; cdr3_aa: CASSYRDSSYEQYF; j_call: TRBJ2-7; clone_size: once; v_call: TRBV6-5; d_call: TRBD1
cdr3_nt: TGTGCCAGCTCACCTGTCCCTTACTCCTACAATGAGCAGTTCTTC; cdr3_aa: CASSPVPYSYNEQFF; j_call: TRBJ2-1; clone_size: .; v_call: TRBV18; d_call: .